The 2 T cell receptor beta chains below were found in one sample sequenced in a study of patients and donors after allogeneic stem cell transplantation. TCRdb itself ran the RT-PCR reads through MiXCR, one entry per CDR3 protein. Of fewer than 250,000 distinct CDR3 sequences in the sample, roughly 15% were seen once. The sequenced sample consisted of blood, either unsorted or a sorted T cell fraction (not recorded which). The receptor source for this set is a human donor who was either an allogeneic HSCT recipient or a stem cell or donor lymphocyte infusion donor (not recorded which). It is not recorded whose cells these are; they may come from a transplant donor.

In its sample, this clonotype was seen a few times. The rearrangement joins TRBV20-1 to TRBJ2-1; 12 nucleotides match TRBD2. Germline-derived CDR1 and CDR2 are DFQATT and SNEGSKA (reference sequence). The CDR3 length is 17 residues. Trimming took 4 bases from V and 0 from J; bases not matched to a gene: 7. In DNA form, the CDR3 reads TGCAGTGCTAAGCTAGCGGGGGGGCCCGGCTCCTACAATGAGCAGTTCTTC. It encodes CSAKLAGGPGSYNEQFF.

This clonotype was detected a few times. The V gene is TRBV15, the J gene TRBJ1-1, with D perhaps matching TRBD1 (5 bases). The CDR3 is 16 residues long. Germline V lookup: CDR1 LNHNV, CDR2 YYDKDF (reference sequence). V was pared by 6 bases and J by 0 bases, with 17 bases between. CDR3 in DNA: TGTGCCACCAGAATGGAATTCGGGACTTTGAACACTGAAGCTTTCTTT. It translates to CATRMEFGTLNTEAFF.